These 16 T cell receptor beta chains were sequenced from one sample in a study of liver allograft versus peripheral blood T cells. Study at large: Recipients' peripheral blood T cell receptor repertoires were compared with those in transplanted livers.

TCRdb independently ran MiXCR on the reads; one entry per CDR3 protein. This table holds about 5,100 distinct CDR3 sequences, roughly 17% found once. The source of these receptors is a human patient who had a liver transplant. Some T cells may be transferred from the graft donor.

The chain is built from TRBV20-1 and TRBJ2-3, with D possibly TRBD2 on 6 matching bases. From germline, CDR1 is DFQATT and CDR2 SNEGSKA (reference sequence). The V and J ends lost 0 bases and 2 bases respectively, with 12 bases between them. The CDR3 runs 15 residues. The CDR3 sequence: CSARERGGTTDTQYF. CDR3 DNA: TGCAGTGCTAGAGAGAGGGGCGGGACCACAGATACGCAGTATTTT.

Within the sample, this clonotype is medium-sized. The chain recombines TRBV18 with TRBJ1-1, with 8 bases aligning to TRBD1. Germline CDR1 and CDR2: KGHSH and LQKENI. There are 15 residues in the CDR3. The junction had 15 bases not matched to a gene; V was cut back by 10 bases and J by 5 bases. This CDR3 is CATLDRASIITEAFF. The DNA for the CDR3 is TGTGCCACCTTGGACAGGGCCTCTATTATAACTGAAGCTTTCTTT.

In its sample, this clonotype ranks as medium-sized. V is TRBV6-5 and J is TRBJ2-3, with D uncertain. CDR1 MNHEY and CDR2 SVGAGI come from the germline V gene. The CDR3 sequence is 12 residues long. V was clipped by 6 bases and J by 11 bases, with 15 bases between them. The CDR3 nucleotides are TGTGCCAGCAGAACCCCTGGGTTGGAGCAGTATTTT. Protein product: CASRTPGLEQYF.

This clonotype has a handful of counts. The chain has TRBV6-5 and TRBJ1-1, with a tentative D call TRBD1 (6 bases). The germline V gene encodes CDR1 MNHEY and CDR2 SVGAGI. V lost 0 bases and J 5 bases, leaving 13 bases between the germline ends. CDR3 length: 15 amino acids. In nucleotides, the CDR3 is TGTGCCAGCAGTTACTCGTCCCTAGGGGGGACTGAAGCTTTCTTT. Its translation: CASSYSSLGGTEAFF.

This CDR3 is CASSLTDFNYGYTF. Written as DNA, the CDR3 is TGTGCCAGCAGTTTAACTGACTTTAACTATGGCTACACCTTC. The chain links TRBV28 to TRBJ1-2, with D unresolved. V lost 2 bases and J lost 1, with 8 bases in between. This CDR3 is 14 amino acids long. Germline loops: CDR1 MDHEN, CDR2 SYDVKM.

This clonotype was detected many times. The CDR3 region is CASSSGQGRAEAFF. Here the CDR3 DNA reads TGTGCCAGCAGCTCAGGACAGGGACGGGCTGAAGCTTTCTTT. The chain combines TRBV13 with TRBJ1-1, with 8 nucleotides matching TRBD1. Trimming cost V 4 bases and J 6 bases; bases outside gene matches: 7. CDR1 PRHDT and CDR2 FYEKMQ come from the germline V gene (reference sequence). The CDR3 is 14 residues long.

This clonotype was recorded at least ten times. The V gene is TRBV29-1, the J gene TRBJ1-2; the D is unclear. Germline CDR1 and CDR2: SQVTM and ANQGSEA. The length of the CDR3 is 11 residues. V lost 4 bases and J 3 bases, leaving 6 bases between the germline ends. As DNA, the CDR3 is TGCAGCGTTGCGAGGGACTATGGCTACACCTTC. Encoded protein: CSVARDYGYTF.

The chain uses TRBV19 and TRBJ2-5; D might be TRBD1 or TRBD2, each matching 5 bases. The V end lost 3 bases, the J end lost 2 bases, and 10 bases lay between the germline ends. The CDR3 totals 14 residues. Germline CDR1 LNHDA, CDR2 SQIVND (reference sequence). For the CDR3, the DNA is TGTGCCAGTAGTATCCTTGGGGGTCAAGAGACCCAGTACTTC. This codes for CASSILGGQETQYF.

The chain is built from TRBV6-6 and TRBJ1-6; 10 nucleotides align to TRBD1. The V gene's germline CDR1 is MNHNY and CDR2 SVGAGI (reference sequence). The CDR3 length is 14 residues. Trimming removed 5 bases from V and 9 bases from J; junction bases left unmatched: 4. Here the CDR3 reads CASSLDRGPSPLHF. In DNA form, the CDR3 reads TGTGCCAGCAGTCTAGACAGGGGGCCTTCACCCCTCCACTTT.

V is TRBV28 and J is TRBJ1-6, with D possibly TRBD1 on 5 matching bases. The CDR3 consists of 15 residues. From germline, CDR1 is MDHEN and CDR2 SYDVKM. Trimming left V 6 bases short and J 8 bases short, with 17 bases between. The CDR3 sequence is CASRPLGVSDSPLHF. The CDR3 bases are TGTGCCAGCAGGCCCTTAGGGGTATCTGATTCACCCCTCCACTTT.

By share, this clonotype ranks as medium-sized (0.01 to 0.1%). The V and J genes are TRBV15 and TRBJ2-1; 8 bases match TRBD2. Germline V gene lookup returns CDR1 LNHNV and CDR2 YYDKDF (reference sequence). V shed 6 bases and J 6 bases; nucleotides not matched to a gene: 10. This CDR3 is built from 15 residues. Here the CDR3 DNA reads TGTGCCACCAGTGCCGCGGGAGGTCCCCCCAATGAGCAGTTCTTC. Translated, it gives CATSAAGGPPNEQFF.

V usage is TRBV7-9 and J usage is TRBJ2-3; D may be TRBD2 (6 bases). CDR1 is SEHNR, CDR2 FQNEAQ, per germline (reference sequence). CDR3 length equals 15 residues. V lost 5 bases and J 6 bases, leaving 18 bases between the germline ends. The CDR3 region has the DNA TGTGCCAGCAGCCCGACTAGTGGTTTGATCGATACGCAGTATTTT. As protein: CASSPTSGLIDTQYF.

This clonotype was recorded a few times. This sequence joins TRBV7-9 and TRBJ1-1, with D maybe TRBD1 (6 bases). CDR3 length equals 15 residues. Germline V gene data show CDR1 as SEHNR and CDR2 as FQNEAQ (reference sequence). V was shortened by 6 bases and J by 0 bases, with 14 bases between the two germline ends. For the CDR3, the DNA is TGTGCCAGCAGTCCTGCGGGGGCCCTGAACACTGAAGCTTTCTTT. Residues: CASSPAGALNTEAFF.

V is TRBV7-9 and J is TRBJ1-2; no clear D gene. The V and J ends lost 4 bases and 10 bases respectively, with 1 base between them. The CDR3 totals 8 residues. CDR1 and CDR2 from the germline V gene are SEHNR and FQNEAQ (reference sequence). As DNA, the CDR3 is TGTGCCAGCAGCTCCTACACCTTC. Protein: CASSSYTF.

In the case of this clonotype: A much larger clone differs from this one at a single base, so this may be a read error. V and J are TRBV6-1 and TRBJ2-6; possibly TRBD1 for D (5 bases). This CDR3 region has 18 residues. Trimming cost V 9 bases and J 0 bases, with 21 bases left between them. CDR1 and CDR2 (germline): MNHNS, SASEGT. The CDR3 sequence: CARTKVDSPLSGANVLTF. CDR3 nucleotide sequence: TGTGCCAGGACCAAAGTCGACAGTCCTCTCTCTGGGGCCAACGTCCTGACTTTC.

This clonotype was picked up a small number of times. This chain joins TRBV20-1 and TRBJ2-1, with D possibly being TRBD2 (6 bases). In germline, CDR1 is DFQATT, CDR2 SNEGSKA (reference sequence). Trimming cost V 3 bases and J 3 bases, with 15 bases left between them. The CDR3 extends over 15 amino acids. The CDR3 loop is CSASPSGRDYNEQFF. CDR3 DNA sequence: TGCAGTGCTAGCCCAAGCGGGCGGGACTACAATGAGCAGTTCTTC.